This T cell receptor beta chain was documented in a study of T cells in Graves' hyperthyroidism and ophthalmopathy. On the study more broadly: Before any treatment, at initial diagnosis, peripheral blood was collected.

CDR1 is DFQATT and CDR2 is SNEGSKA in the germline V gene (reference sequence). After removal of 2 bases from V and 9 bases from J, the junction contained 16 bases not matched to a gene. This CDR3 spans 19 amino acids. This clonotype was seen ten or more times. The CDR3 regions of TCR beta were amplified from RNA transcripts. When the TCR CDR3 underwent first-round RT-PCR, the HTBI primer set was used. TCRdb used MiXCR to reprocess the multiplex PCR reads, holding one entry per CDR3 protein. The table includes hundreds of thousands of distinct CDR3 sequences, approximately 15% detected once. Newly diagnosed hyperthyroidism, duration under 2 months, in patients aged 18 to 65.

Source material: blood. The TCR originated in a woman aged 40 to 50 with Graves' hyperthyroidism. The chain recombines TRBV20-1 with TRBJ2-1; 16 bases are a match to TRBD2. The CDR3 sequence: CSARKVGGTSGRVVSEQFF. DNA for the CDR3: TGCAGTGCTAGAAAGGTCGGGGGGACTAGCGGGAGGGTAGTCAGTGAGCAGTTCTTC.